These 15 T cell receptor beta chains originate from one sample sequenced in a study of blood T cell repertoires in COVID-19. Repertoires were generated with immunoSEQ multiplex PCR, while TCRdb's copy carries only in-frame clones and drops some. Of 400,000 to 450,000 clones in the sample, over 85% are singletons; the top ten hold 0.8% to 0.9%. Material for sequencing was peripheral blood. The receptors come from a man aged 18 to 35 with COVID-19, enrolled during active disease.

V is TRBV25-1 and J is TRBJ2-1; 10 bases fit TRBD1. Germline-derived CDR1 and CDR2 are MGHDK and SYGVNS. V shed 6 bases, J shed 8 bases, and the junction held 7 bases outside the gene matches. CDR3 length: 14 residues. CDR3 residues: CASSRQGAIDEQFF. The CDR3 coding sequence is TGTGCCAGCAGCAGACAGGGGGCAATCGATGAGCAGTTCTTC.

The rearrangement joins TRBV30 to TRBJ2-2; 12 bases fit TRBD2. Trimming took 6 bases from V and 8 from J; bases not matched to a gene: 4. Germline V gene data show CDR1 as GTSNPN and CDR2 as SVGIG (reference sequence). The CDR3 runs to 13 residues. Written as DNA, the CDR3 is TGTGCCTGCACCGGACTAGCGGGAGGGGAGCTGTTTTTT. It yields the protein CACTGLAGGELFF.

This chain connects TRBV7-9 to TRBJ1-2, with 8 positions matching TRBD1. J gave up 8 bases and V 5 bases, and 7 bases lay outside the gene matches. This CDR3 is 13 amino acids long. CDR1 and CDR2 from the germline V gene are SEHNR and FQNEAQ (reference sequence). The CDR3 spells CASSQTGEGGYTF. The CDR3 DNA reads as TGTGCCAGCAGCCAGACAGGGGAAGGAGGCTACACCTTC.

The V gene is TRBV19, the J gene TRBJ2-1, with 7 bases identical to TRBD2. The V and J ends lost 2 bases and 3 bases, in that order; junction bases with no gene match: 10. The germline V gene encodes CDR1 LNHDA and CDR2 SQIVND (reference sequence). This CDR3 comprises 17 residues. The CDR3 sequence is CASSISKGGDFYNEQFF. The CDR3 region has the DNA TGTGCCAGTAGTATATCTAAGGGAGGGGATTTCTACAATGAGCAGTTCTTC.

The CDR3 sequence: CASSLGQGGRTGELFF. CDR3 coding DNA: TGCGCCAGCAGCTTGGGGCAGGGTGGCCGCACCGGGGAGCTGTTTTTT. V usage is TRBV5-1 and J usage is TRBJ2-2; perhaps TRBD1 as D (5 bases). From germline, CDR1 is SGHRS and CDR2 YFSETQ. CDR3 length: 16 residues. Trimming removed 0 bases at V and 4 bases at J, with 13 bases between.

This chain links TRBV2 with TRBJ2-7; no clear D. Germline V gene sequence: CDR1 SNHLY, CDR2 FYNNEI. V dropped 6 bases and J dropped 5 bases, with 17 bases sitting between them. The CDR3 runs 14 residues. In DNA, the CDR3 is TGTGCCAGCAGCGACCTAGGAGCGAGGAACGAGCAGTACTTC. Translated, it gives CASSDLGARNEQYF.

This clone was picked up one time. The V gene is TRBV12-3 or TRBV12-4, the J gene TRBJ2-1, with D maybe TRBD2 (6 bases). This CDR3 spans 12 amino acids. Trimming stripped 5 bases from V and 7 bases from J, with 9 bases between. The CDR3 DNA reads as TGTGCCAGCAGTACTCGGGGGAATGAGCAGTTCTTC. Translation: CASSTRGNEQFF.

The sample holds one count of this clone. The gene calls are TRBV6-6 and TRBJ1-3; D is ambiguous. There are 16 residues in the CDR3. V dropped 4 bases and J dropped 0 bases, with 13 bases sitting between them. Germline CDR1 reads MNHNY; CDR2 reads SVGAGI (reference sequence). The CDR3 DNA follows: TGTGCCAGCAGTTCAATAGGCCTAGACTCTGGAAACACCATATATTTT. It encodes CASSSIGLDSGNTIYF.

The gene calls are TRBV7-9 and TRBJ2-3; D may be TRBD1 (5 bases). CDR1 is SEHNR and CDR2 is FQNEAQ in the germline V gene (reference sequence). Trimming cost V 4 bases and J 4 bases, with 18 bases left between them. This CDR3 has 16 residues. This CDR3 reads CASSSATGLTADTQYF. The CDR3 nucleotides are TGTGCCAGCAGCTCCGCTACAGGTCTCACCGCAGATACGCAGTATTTT.

The V gene is TRBV6-5, the J gene TRBJ2-2, with TRBD2 matching over 9 bases. This CDR3 comprises 16 residues. Germline CDR1 is MNHEY and CDR2 is SVGAGI. J was trimmed by 7 bases and V by 0 bases; bases with no gene match: 6. CDR3 DNA: TGTGCCAGCAGTTACTCGGGCGGGGGGGCAGTCGGGGAGCTGTTTTTT. Its translation is CASSYSGGGAVGELFF.

The J gene is TRBJ2-5, the V gene TRBV23-1, with unresolved D. TRBV23-1 carries the ORF label, with uncertain function. Trimming left V 2 bases short and J 3 bases short, with 4 bases between. The CDR3 loop spans 12 amino acids. The CDR3 sequence is CASSQLEETQYF. DNA for the CDR3: TGCGCCAGCAGTCAACTAGAAGAGACCCAGTACTTC.

V gene TRBV5-5 combines with J gene TRBJ2-1, with TRBD2 as a possible D gene (6 bases). Trimming pared 3 bases from V and 6 bases from J, leaving 16 bases between. CDR3 length: 15 residues. Germline CDR1 SGHKS, CDR2 YYEKEE (reference sequence). The CDR3 region has the DNA TGTGCCAGCAGCTCCCCCGGGAGTATGGGCAATGAGCAGTTCTTC. This codes for CASSSPGSMGNEQFF. Filled out from reference TRBV5-5 and TRBJ2-1, the complete variable domain reads DAGVTQSPTHLIKTRGQQVTLRCSPISGHKSVSWYQQVLGQGPQFIFQYYEKEERGRGNFPDRFSARQFPNYSSELNVNALLLGDSALYLCASSSPGSMGNEQFFGPGTRLTVL.

The chain combines TRBV6-1 with TRBJ2-7, with TRBD1 identical over 11 bases. V trimming: 4 bases; J trimming: 4 bases; junction bases outside the gene matches: 9. The CDR3 runs to 16 residues. Looked up from germline, CDR1 is MNHNS and CDR2 is SASEGT. CDR3 in DNA: TGTGCCAGCAGTGGTAGACGGGACAGGGGGGGATACGAGCAGTACTTC. Protein sequence: CASSGRRDRGGYEQYF.

The chain joins TRBV7-6 to TRBJ1-4; D unclear. The CDR3 spans 16 residues. Germline lookup yields CDR1 SGHVS and CDR2 FNYEAQ. Trimming cost V 1 base and J 2 bases, with 11 bases left between them. The CDR3 sequence: CASSLVTPGTNEKLFF. CDR3 nucleotides: TGTGCCAGCAGCTTAGTGACCCCGGGGACTAATGAAAAACTGTTTTTT.

The chain has TRBV24-1 and TRBJ2-7; 7 positions agree with TRBD1. The germline gives CDR1 KGHDR, CDR2 SFDVKD. The V and J ends lost 9 bases and 5 bases, in that order; junction bases with no gene match: 9. This CDR3 comprises 13 residues. The CDR3 protein is CATGRQGGDEQYF. The DNA for the CDR3 is TGTGCCACCGGACGACAGGGTGGCGACGAGCAGTACTTC.